This TCR beta chain was profiled in a study of OX40 agonist ivuxolimab in advanced cancers. Study summary: Aged about 20 to 85 with a mean of around 60 years, they were 75% to 85% male.

The CDR3 totals 14 residues. Germline V gene data show CDR1 as SGHAT and CDR2 as FQNNGV. V lost 1 base and J 9 bases, leaving 13 bases between the germline ends. The table came from immunoSEQ multiplex PCR; TCRdb's copy has only in-frame clones and leaves some out. The sample consists of about 57,000 clones, 85% to 90% of them appearing once. Findings of the study overall: At 0.1 to 3.0 mg/kg and by week 6, clonal expansion occurred in CD4+ and CD8+ blood T cells. Also showing low normalized T-cell clonal expansion were some of the nonresponders.

On this clone: Its antigen is as yet unknown.

Here the sequenced sample was CD4+ or CD8+ T cells sorted from blood, taken in a trial of the OX40 agonist ivuxolimab. This chain links TRBV11-2 with TRBJ2-1, with a possible D match to TRBD1 (6 bases). The clonotype was recovered from an adult with an advanced solid tumor such as melanoma, head and neck, liver or kidney cancer. DNA for the CDR3: TGTGCCAGCAGCTTAGTGGTCAGGGGCGGTGAGCAGTTCTTC. It codes for CASSLVVRGGEQFF.